The 26 T cell receptor beta chains in this list originate from one sample, sequenced in a study of cytomegalovirus exposure and HLA in healthy donors. Amplification used 60 Vbeta primers and 13 Jbeta primers. This table comes from immunoSEQ multiplex PCR, and its TCRdb copy is limited to in-frame clones, with some not included. This table holds under 45,000 clones, approximately 60% found once. Sequenced input: PBMCs. The receptors derive from a human donor in good health.

This clone was counted once. The rearrangement joins TRBV9 to TRBJ1-4; 9 nucleotides line up with TRBD1. The ends lost 4 bases at V and 7 bases at J; junction bases unmatched: 5. CDR1 and CDR2 (germline): SGDLS, YYNGEE. The CDR3 covers 14 residues. The CDR3 spells CASSSQGASEKLFF. The CDR3 DNA follows: TGTGCCAGCAGCTCACAGGGGGCGAGTGAAAAACTGTTTTTT.

This chain joins TRBV6-1 and TRBJ2-3, with a weak D call TRBD2 (6 bases). This CDR3 spans 13 amino acids. With 8 bases removed from V and 2 bases from J, the gap between germline ends came to 11 bases. Germline loops: CDR1 MNHNS, CDR2 SASEGT. CDR3 residues: CASPGDATDTQYF. Written as DNA, the CDR3 is TGTGCCAGCCCGGGGGACGCCACAGATACGCAGTATTTT.

This clone was seen a few times. V and J are TRBV6-1 and TRBJ1-5; 10 bases align to TRBD1. In germline, CDR1 is MNHNS, CDR2 SASEGT. V shed 6 bases and J 7 bases; nucleotides not matched to a gene: 6. The CDR3 sequence is 14 residues long. CDR3 residues: CASRAGTGVQPQHF. CDR3 in DNA: TGTGCCAGCAGGGCCGGGACAGGGGTCCAGCCCCAGCATTTT.

The chain combines TRBV30 with TRBJ2-7; 7 bases align to TRBD1. With V trimmed by 3 bases and J by 2 bases, 13 bases remained unmatched. Germline CDR1 and CDR2: GTSNPN and SVGIG (reference sequence). The CDR3 sequence is 16 residues long. The CDR3 loop reads CAWRPLRQGIAYEQYF. The CDR3 coding sequence is TGTGCCTGGAGGCCCCTACGACAGGGAATTGCCTACGAGCAGTACTTC.

In this sample, this clone turned up a few times. The genes are TRBV19 and TRBJ1-1, with D hard to call. In germline, CDR1 is LNHDA, CDR2 SQIVND (reference sequence). V was clipped by 1 base and J by 11 bases, with 11 bases between them. The CDR3 spans 12 residues. CDR3 residues: CASSIGQEGAFF. The CDR3 DNA sequence: TGTGCCAGTAGTATAGGGCAGGAGGGCGCTTTCTTT.

This clone was detected only a few times. V and J are TRBV19 and TRBJ2-7, with TRBD2 matching over 9 bases. Germline V gives CDR1 LNHDA, CDR2 SQIVND (reference sequence). V lost 1 base, J lost 6 bases, and 7 bases stayed unmatched. The CDR3 contains 15 residues. CDR3 residues: CASSIASGGLLEQYF. The CDR3 DNA sequence: TGTGCCAGTAGTATAGCCAGCGGGGGGCTCCTCGAGCAGTACTTC.

The gene calls are TRBV11-2 and TRBJ1-4, with D uncertain. The CDR3 is 13 residues long. Trimming stripped 3 bases from V and 4 bases from J, with 6 bases between. Germline CDR1 and CDR2: SGHAT and FQNNGV. The chain's CDR3 is CASSFRLNEKLFF. The CDR3 DNA is TGTGCCAGCAGCTTTCGTCTTAATGAAAAACTGTTTTTT.

The gene calls are TRBV19 and TRBJ2-3, with TRBD2 matching 11 bases. Germline values: CDR1 LNHDA, CDR2 SQIVND (reference sequence). The J segment lost 3 bases and the V segment lost 10 bases, leaving 6 bases of the junction unmatched. The CDR3 consists of 14 residues. The CDR3 sequence is CATRGLAVTDTQYF. DNA for the CDR3: TGTGCCACCAGGGGACTAGCGGTGACAGATACGCAGTATTTT. The variable domain in full, with the rest retrieved from reference TRBV19 and TRBJ2-3, is DGGITQSPKYLFRKEGQNVTLSCEQNLNHDAMYWYRQDPGQGLRLIYYSQIVNDFQKGDIAEGYSVSREKKESFPLTVTSAQKNPTAFYLCATRGLAVTDTQYFGPGTRLTVL.

The CDR3 spells CASSPREGGGHNEQFF. The CDR3 nucleotides read TGCGCCAGCAGCCCCCGGGAGGGGGGAGGGCACAATGAGCAGTTCTTC. The rearrangement uses TRBV5-1 and TRBJ2-1; the match to TRBD2 covers 8 bases. This CDR3 has 16 residues. V dropped 4 bases and J dropped 5; count of bases not matched to a gene: 11. The germline V gene encodes CDR1 SGHRS and CDR2 YFSETQ.

This chain joins TRBV6-1 and TRBJ2-7, with 7 bases lining up with TRBD1. CDR1 is MNHNS, CDR2 SASEGT, per germline. With V trimmed by 1 base and J by 4 bases, 7 bases remained unmatched. This CDR3 has 15 residues. The CDR3 protein is CASSEGDSRVYEQYF. The CDR3 nucleotides are TGTGCCAGCAGTGAAGGGGACAGCAGGGTATACGAGCAGTACTTC.

V and J are TRBV14 and TRBJ1-6, with 11 bases identical to TRBD1. V gave up 4 bases and J gave up 7 bases; unmatched junction bases: 6. Germline V gene lookup returns CDR1 SGHDN and CDR2 FVKESK. There are 16 residues in the CDR3. The CDR3 reads CASSPMGQGENSPLHF. CDR3 sequence (DNA): TGTGCCAGCAGCCCGATGGGACAGGGGGAAAATTCACCCCTCCACTTT.

V gene TRBV7-9 combines with J gene TRBJ2-7; tentatively, D is TRBD1 (6 bases). V gave up 4 bases and J gave up 0 bases, with 16 bases separating them. CDR1 is SEHNR, CDR2 FQNEAQ, per germline (reference sequence). The CDR3 length is 16 residues. The CDR3 region is CASSSTRTEDSYEQYF. The CDR3 region has the DNA TGTGCCAGCAGCTCTACACGGACAGAAGACTCCTACGAGCAGTACTTC. The full variable domain, completed using reference TRBV7-9 and TRBJ2-7, is DTGVSQNPRHKITKRGQNVTFRCDPISEHNRLYWYRQTLGQGPEFLTYFQNEAQLEKSRLLSDRFSAERPKGSFSTLEIQRTEQGDSAMYLCASSSTRTEDSYEQYFGPGTRLTVT.

The J gene is TRBJ1-2, the V gene TRBV2; a weak D match, TRBD1 (6 bases). Per the germline V gene, CDR1 is SNHLY and CDR2 is FYNNEI. The length of the CDR3 is 12 residues. V was pared by 4 bases and J by 4 bases, with 7 bases between. CDR3 in amino acids: CASSVGAYGYTF. CDR3 bases: TGTGCCAGCAGTGTGGGGGCCTATGGCTACACCTTC.

V and J are TRBV5-6 and TRBJ1-2, with TRBD1 identical over 11 bases. Germline assignment: CDR1 SGHDT and CDR2 YYEEEE. Losses at the gene ends were 4 bases for V and 4 bases for J; bases not matched to a gene: 9. This CDR3 contains 16 residues. The CDR3 DNA reads TGTGCCAGCAGCCGGCCGTTGGACAGGGGGCTCTATGGCTACACCTTC. The encoded protein is CASSRPLDRGLYGYTF.

The J gene is TRBJ2-7, the V gene TRBV4-3; TRBD2 might be the D (5 bases). V shed 3 bases and J shed 0 bases, with 18 bases lying between them. CDR1 is LGHNA and CDR2 is YSLEER in the germline V gene. This CDR3 has 17 amino acids. CDR3 in DNA: TGCGCCAGCAGCCACGGCAGGCTAGCTATGAGCTCCTACGAGCAGTACTTC. Protein sequence: CASSHGRLAMSSYEQYF.

The CDR3: CASSLGQSVYEQYF. The DNA for the CDR3 is TGCGCCAGCAGCTTGGGACAGAGCGTCTACGAGCAGTACTTC. The gene calls are TRBV5-1 and TRBJ2-7; D is perhaps TRBD1 (5 bases). The CDR3 is 14 residues long. V was pared by 0 bases and J by 3 bases, with 10 bases between. CDR1 SGHRS and CDR2 YFSETQ come from the germline V gene.

The chain couples TRBV2 to TRBJ2-5, with D possibly being TRBD2 (5 bases). The CDR3 sequence is 14 residues long. V shed 3 bases and J shed 5 bases, with 13 bases lying between them. Germline V CDR1 and CDR2: SNHLY, FYNNEI. This CDR3 is CASSERAQRETQYF. CDR3 sequence (DNA): TGTGCCAGCAGTGAGCGCGCGCAGCGGGAGACCCAGTACTTC.

CDR3 loop: CASSGARGEGETQYF. In DNA form, the CDR3 reads TGCGCCAGCAGCGGAGCGCGGGGGGAGGGAGAGACCCAGTACTTC. This chain joins TRBV5-1 and TRBJ2-5; 8 bases agree with TRBD2. The trim removed 4 bases at V and 4 bases at J, leaving 9 bases unmatched. CDR1 is SGHRS and CDR2 is YFSETQ in the germline V gene. The CDR3 covers 15 residues.

The V and J genes are TRBV20-1 and TRBJ2-3; 8 nucleotides agree with TRBD1. The CDR3 runs to 11 residues. Germline CDR1 reads DFQATT; CDR2 reads SNEGSKA (reference sequence). V lost 5 bases to trimming and J lost 6 bases; unmatched junction nucleotides: 1. CDR3 sequence: CSARTGDTQYF. DNA of the CDR3: TGCAGTGCTCGGACAGGGGATACGCAGTATTTT.

This clone is a singleton in its sample. The chain employs TRBV13 and TRBJ2-7; perhaps TRBD1 as D (5 bases). CDR3 size: 14 residues. The V gene lost 5 bases and the J gene lost 2 bases, with 13 bases spanning the gap. From germline, CDR1 is PRHDT and CDR2 FYEKMQ (reference sequence). This chain's CDR3 is CASSRTDRAYEQYF. The CDR3 DNA sequence: TGTGCCAGCAGCCGAACTGACAGAGCCTACGAGCAGTACTTC.

The chain uses TRBV5-1 and TRBJ1-2; TRBD1 matches at 7 bases. Germline CDR1 reads SGHRS; CDR2 reads YFSETQ. The J segment lost 5 bases and the V segment lost 2 bases, leaving 6 bases of the junction unmatched. This CDR3 spans 14 amino acids. The CDR3 coding sequence is TGCGCCAGCAGCTTCACAGGGGCATCGTATGGCTACACCTTC. The encoded protein is CASSFTGASYGYTF.

This clone came up once. This chain joins TRBV5-4 and TRBJ1-2; D call uncertain. From germline, CDR1 is SGHNT and CDR2 YYREEE (reference sequence). The CDR3 is 14 residues long. The germline V and J ends were trimmed by 3 bases and 4 bases, with 13 bases remaining between them. Here the CDR3 reads CASSSSGRAYGYTF. CDR3 coding DNA: TGTGCCAGCAGCTCCTCCGGGAGGGCCTATGGCTACACCTTC. Supplemented by reference TRBV5-4 and TRBJ1-2, the full variable domain reads ETGVTQSPTHLIKTRGQQVTLRCSSQSGHNTVSWYQQALGQGPQFIFQYYREEENGRGNFPPRFSGLQFPNYSSELNVNALELDDSALYLCASSSSGRAYGYTFGSGTRLTVV.

The chain links TRBV7-2 to TRBJ2-3, with 7 bases fitting TRBD2. The CDR3 has 15 amino acids. From germline, CDR1 is SGHTA and CDR2 FQGNSA. Trimming at V came to 2 bases and at J to 7 bases, leaving 9 bases not matched to a gene. CDR3 DNA sequence: TGTGCCAGCAGCTTAAAAAGCGGGGCCACCAATACGCAGTATTTT. Translation: CASSLKSGATNTQYF.

The chain joins TRBV6-1 to TRBJ1-5, with 7 bases that match TRBD1. Germline-derived CDR1 and CDR2 are MNHNS and SASEGT. V was clipped by 7 bases and J by 0 bases; unmatched bases: 6. The CDR3 has 15 residues. DNA of the CDR3: TGTGCCAGCAAGCAGGGGGAAATTAGCAATCAGCCCCAGCATTTT. Amino acids: CASKQGEISNQPQHF.

This clone occurred a few times. The rearrangement joins TRBV28 to TRBJ1-6, with D hard to call. Germline CDR1 and CDR2: MDHEN and SYDVKM. V was cut by 6 bases and J by 10 bases, with 13 bases left in between. The CDR3 runs to 13 residues. Here the CDR3 reads CASRVGSRSPLHF. The CDR3 bases are TGTGCCAGCAGGGTAGGGAGCCGGTCACCCCTCCACTTT.

The chain uses TRBV6-1 and TRBJ1-1, with 7 bases lining up with TRBD1. CDR1 is MNHNS, CDR2 SASEGT, per germline. With 4 bases clipped from V and 4 bases from J, the junction kept 9 bases outside the gene matches. The CDR3 spans 15 residues. The CDR3 protein is CASSVTGTLPTEAFF. CDR3 sequence (DNA): TGTGCCAGCAGTGTGACAGGGACCCTTCCCACTGAAGCTTTCTTT.